Reported below is one T cell receptor (beta chain). This sample is part of a study of blood T cell repertoires in COVID-19. As for the study in general: Material from acute and convalescent COVID-19 was sourced from the United States, Italy and Spain. The cDNA or gDNA used as material had been derived from T cells, B-cell-depleted T cells, or PBMCs.

The authors' processing: Researchers report that nucleated cell counts were estimated from reference gene primer amplification. The repertoire was sequenced with immunoSEQ multiplex PCR; TCRdb's copy has only in-frame clones and lacks some. The D gene and trimming were derived from the DNA, and the V and J assignments and clone size from that table. This sample has a few hundred thousand clones, with around four fifths found just once. Germline CDR1 reads SGHRS; CDR2 reads YFSETQ. Trimming left V 4 bases short and J 4 bases short, with 11 bases between. The CDR3 runs to 14 residues. Sequencing input: peripheral blood. This sequence originates from a woman in her forties or fifties with active or convalescent COVID-19. The chain recombines TRBV5-1 with TRBJ2-2, with D possibly TRBD1 on 6 matching bases. In DNA form, the CDR3 reads TGCGCCAGCAGCGTCCAGGGGATCACCGGGGAGCTGTTTTTT. The encoded protein is CASSVQGITGELFF.